This T cell receptor (beta chain) was retrieved from a study of blood T cell repertoires in COVID-19 (dated by TCRdb to 2019 to 2021). Concerning the study at large: The collaborator samples originated in the United States, Italy and Spain and spanned the acute and convalescent phases of COVID-19. The dataset comprised deeply sampled blood TCRbeta repertoires from subjects exposed to, actively infected with, or recovered from COVID-19. The sample metadata nearly always contained a de-identified subject ID, COVID-19 status, age in years and sex. The repertoires were released in a freely available public database meant as a resource for research on the immune response to SARS-CoV-2. Samples came from the ongoing ImmuneRACE study (first 160 participants) plus 1,254 subjects from 6 global collaborators. The material from the prospective study consisted of cDNA or gDNA derived from T cells, B-cell-depleted T cells, or PBMCs. Where available, HLA class I and class II types were taken from metadata supplied by the sample provider and were not determined by assay-based typing. Overall study outcomes, separate from this receptor: How much clinical and demographic metadata was included differed by source and by participant, and the metadata was provided uncurated.

In its sample, this clone was seen a few times. Its antigen specificity is not known. Base-call qualities are not available, and no considerably larger clone is one nucleotide away. Whole blood was collected in K2EDTA tubes by collaborating institutions according to the institutions' own protocols. For TCRbeta analysis, collaborators shipped samples in one of three forms: frozen whole blood, isolated PBMCs, or DNA extracted from either of those sample types. TCRbeta CDR3 regions were amplified from genomic DNA by means of the immunoSEQ Assay, a bias-controlled multiplex PCR. From the authors' description of their analysis: The number of nucleated cells in each sample was estimated from the amplification of reference gene primers within the assay. To quantify the absolute abundance of each unique TCRbeta CDR3 rearrangement, sequence reads were collapsed and filtered. For each sample, productive Simpson clonality was calculated as the square root of Simpson's diversity index across productive rearrangements. TCRdb obtained this table from immuneACCESS and retained in-frame rearrangements with V and J assigned. These tables miss some clones; where compared with another copy, unresolved V genes account for less than half of the shortfall, and the remainder is unexplained. V, J and clone size are taken as reported in that table, and D and trimming were inferred from the DNA itself. Within this sample are approximately 210,000 clones, with around 90% of them counted one time only. Clones ranked in the top ten supply more than 1.4% of the sample.

Measured from the cysteine to the phenylalanine, the CDR3 is 14 residues long. The entry retains the CDR3 DNA only, 42 bases that are in frame from base 1. Trimming accounts for 6 bases at V and 4 bases at J, while the number of junction bases matched to no gene is 6. From the germline V gene, CDR1 is MNHEY and CDR2 is SVGAGI. This receptor was taken from a man younger than 35 with active or convalescent COVID-19. The sample was peripheral blood. The chain joins TRBV6-5 to TRBJ1-2; 9 central bases correspond to TRBD1. This receptor carries the CDR3 CASSNRGHGYGYTF. The nucleotide sequence is TGTGCCAGCAGCAACAGGGGGCACGGCTATGGCTACACCTTC.